Detailed here is one TCR beta chain. Its antigen is as yet unknown. Per-sample yields of isolated PBMCs were at least 6 million. The sample originates from a study of blood T cells in healthy people across ages. Whole-study findings and limits: Long-lived donors exceeded aged donors in naive CD4+ cells and diversity.

PCR was performed a second time for 7 to 11 cycles using a sample-barcoded 5' primer and a J-beta primer mix. TCRdb redid the calling of the 5' RACE reads with MiXCR, one entry per CDR3 protein. The sample yields approximately 2,000,000 distinct CDR3 sequences, approximately 39% seen once. The CDR3 is 16 residues long. The J segment lost 5 bases and the V segment lost 1 base, leaving 6 bases of the junction unmatched. CDR1 and CDR2 (germline): MDHEN, SYDVKM. This clonotype originated in a human donor in good health. The sample taken for sequencing was blood. The chain joins TRBV28 to TRBJ1-5; TRBD1 matches at 9 bases. For the CDR3, the DNA is TGTGCCAGCAGTTTATCGGGACAGGGACGGTATCAGCCCCAGCATTTT. Encoded protein: CASSLSGQGRYQPQHF. The variable domain in full, with the rest retrieved from reference TRBV28 and TRBJ1-5, is DVKVTQSSRYLVKRTGEKVFLECVQDMDHENMFWYRQDPGLGLRLIYFSYDVKMKEKGDIPEGYSVSREKKERFSLILESASTNQTSMYLCASSLSGQGRYQPQHFGDGTRLSIL.